What follows are 9 T cell receptor beta chains derived from one specimen sequenced in a study of shared clonotypes between healthy human individuals. Profiling relied on immunoSEQ multiplex PCR, and the TCRdb table lists in-frame clones only, not all of them. The sample has roughly 2.5 million clones; roughly nine tenths are singletons. Sequenced sample: naive CD4+ T cells sorted from blood. Subset noted: CD45RA+ positively selected. These TCRs come from a young man in good health.

The chain is built from TRBV14 and TRBJ2-7, with D possibly matching TRBD1 (5 bases). Germline loops: CDR1 SGHDN, CDR2 FVKESK. Trimming took 4 bases from V and 5 from J, leaving 18 bases between them. CDR3 length equals 15 residues. The chain's CDR3 is CASSPQGQESHEQYF. The CDR3 DNA reads TGTGCCAGCAGCCCGCAGGGTCAAGAATCGCACGAGCAGTACTTC.

The rearrangement joins TRBV19 to TRBJ2-5; 8 nucleotides agree with TRBD2. Losses at the gene ends were 5 bases for V and 5 bases for J; bases not matched to a gene: 10. Per germline, CDR1 LNHDA and CDR2 SQIVND (reference sequence). The CDR3 is made up of 15 amino acids. The CDR3 spells CASSQELAGWETQYF. DNA for the CDR3: TGTGCCAGTAGTCAGGAATTAGCGGGGTGGGAGACCCAGTACTTC. Supplemented by reference TRBV19 and TRBJ2-5, the full variable domain reads DGGITQSPKYLFRKEGQNVTLSCEQNLNHDAMYWYRQDPGQGLRLIYYSQIVNDFQKGDIAEGYSVSREKKESFPLTVTSAQKNPTAFYLCASSQELAGWETQYFGPGTRLLVL.

The V call is TRBV7-9, the J call TRBJ2-3; D is possibly TRBD1 (8 bases). Trimming shortened V by 5 bases and J by 2 bases, and 17 bases separated the two germline ends. Germline loops: CDR1 SEHNR, CDR2 FQNEAQ (reference sequence). This CDR3 has 16 residues. CDR3 DNA sequence: TGTGCCAGCAGCCCCGAGCGGGGACAGGTCACAGATACGCAGTATTTT. It specifies CASSPERGQVTDTQYF.

The V call is TRBV6-1, the J call TRBJ2-7, with 7 bases fitting TRBD1. The J segment lost 3 bases and the V segment lost 10 bases, leaving 9 bases of the junction unmatched. Looked up from germline, CDR1 is MNHNS and CDR2 is SASEGT. This CDR3 is built from 13 residues. The CDR3 reads CATEWDRVYEQYF. CDR3 in DNA: TGTGCCACCGAATGGGACAGAGTCTACGAGCAGTACTTC.

This rearrangement joins TRBV2 to TRBJ2-5, with D possibly being TRBD2 (5 bases). CDR3 length: 16 residues. Per germline, CDR1 SNHLY and CDR2 FYNNEI. The V end lost 0 bases, the J end lost 2 bases, and 13 bases lay between the germline ends. The CDR3 DNA is TGTGCCAGCAGTGAAGCAGTTCTCGGAGGACAAGAGACCCAGTACTTC. Its translation is CASSEAVLGGQETQYF.

The rearrangement joins TRBV10-1 to TRBJ2-7; weak D call: TRBD1 (5 bases). This CDR3 has 11 amino acids. Trimming pared 6 bases from V and 5 bases from J, leaving 8 bases between. Germline assignment: CDR1 WNHNN and CDR2 SYGVQD (reference sequence). CDR3 bases: TGCGCCAGCAGGGAGACAGACGAGCAGTACTTC. Protein sequence: CASRETDEQYF.

This chain links TRBV7-2 with TRBJ2-2, with TRBD2 identical over 10 bases. J lost 4 bases, V lost 4 bases, and 6 bases had no gene match. This CDR3 contains 16 residues. Germline loops: CDR1 SGHTA, CDR2 FQGNSA. The CDR3 loop reads CASSSASGRVTGELFF. The CDR3 region has the DNA TGTGCCAGCAGCTCCGCTAGCGGGAGAGTCACCGGGGAGCTGTTTTTT.

This chain links TRBV4-3 with TRBJ2-4; the match to TRBD2 covers 10 bases. Germline V gene sequence: CDR1 LGHNA, CDR2 YSLEER. The CDR3 loop spans 21 amino acids. The ends lost 0 bases at V and 0 bases at J; junction bases unmatched: 14. Here the CDR3 DNA reads TGCGCCAGCAGCCAAGATCTCGGGACTAGCGTGGTGCCCCTAGCCAAAAACATTCAGTACTTC. Encoded protein: CASSQDLGTSVVPLAKNIQYF.

This chain links TRBV27 with TRBJ2-3; maybe TRBD2 (6 bases). The V end lost 3 bases, the J end lost 0 bases, and 10 bases lay between the germline ends. The length of the CDR3 is 15 residues. Germline-derived CDR1 and CDR2 are MNHEY and SMNVEV (reference sequence). Here the CDR3 DNA reads TGTGCCAGCAGTTTGGGGAGGCCGAGCACAGATACGCAGTATTTT. It translates to CASSLGRPSTDTQYF.